Below, 24 T cell receptor beta chains from the same sample are listed, as sequenced in a study of blood T cell repertoires in COVID-19. Generated by immunoSEQ multiplex PCR, the TCRdb table keeps only in-frame clones and is missing some. The repertoire holds fewer than 250,000 clones, with roughly three quarters as singletons. Sequencing was carried out using PBMCs or T cells enriched from blood (not recorded which). These receptors originate from a woman aged 45-65 years with acute COVID-19.

The chain combines TRBV28 with TRBJ1-1; possibly TRBD1 for D (5 bases). Germline CDR1 and CDR2: MDHEN and SYDVKM. CDR3 length equals 14 residues. Trimming shortened V by 2 bases and J by 3 bases, and 10 bases separated the two germline ends. CDR3 sequence reads: CASSLLGGDTEAFF. The DNA of the CDR3 is TGTGCCAGCAGTTTACTGGGAGGGGACACTGAAGCTTTCTTT.

This chain joins TRBV28 and TRBJ2-7; no reliable D call. V was clipped by 5 bases and J by 5 bases, with 7 bases between them. CDR3 length equals 11 residues. Germline assignment: CDR1 MDHEN and CDR2 SYDVKM. The CDR3 sequence: CASSTRDEQYV. The CDR3 DNA reads TGTGCCAGCAGTACCCGGGACGAGCAGTACGTC.

In its sample, this clone was seen once. The J gene is TRBJ1-2, the V gene TRBV29-1; no definite D call. Trimming shortened V by 0 bases and J by 0 bases, and 11 bases separated the two germline ends. The CDR3 spans 15 residues. In germline, CDR1 is SQVTM, CDR2 ANQGSEA. The DNA for the CDR3 is TGCAGCGTTGAAGATGGCGGCGGTCCTAACTATGGCTACACCTTC. Translated, it gives CSVEDGGGPNYGYTF.

Of note for this clone: At the DNA level, this CDR3 is encoded by other sequences in the same sample as well. V gene TRBV6-5 combines with J gene TRBJ1-1; D gene unclear. Trimming took off 3 bases at V and 4 bases at J, with 9 bases between the two ends. The CDR3 has 13 amino acids. CDR1 and CDR2 (germline): MNHEY, SVGAGI. CDR3 sequence: CASSYPRGTEAFF. CDR3 in DNA: TGTGCCAGCAGTTATCCCCGGGGCACTGAAGCTTTCTTT.

The J gene is TRBJ2-2, the V gene TRBV5-4; D is perhaps TRBD1 (5 bases). Trimming shortened V by 4 bases and J by 0 bases, and 13 bases separated the two germline ends. This CDR3 is 16 amino acids long. Germline V lookup: CDR1 SGHNT, CDR2 YYREEE (reference sequence). This chain's CDR3 is CASSPTVSSNTGELFF. The CDR3 nucleotides read TGTGCCAGCAGCCCGACAGTCTCATCGAACACCGGGGAGCTGTTTTTT.

The chain is built from TRBV10-3 and TRBJ1-2, with 7 positions matching TRBD1. The CDR3 spans 12 residues. V dropped 4 bases and J dropped 8; count of bases not matched to a gene: 4. Germline V lookup: CDR1 ENHRY, CDR2 SYGVKD. The CDR3 loop is CAISGNRGGYTF. The CDR3 bases are TGTGCCATCAGTGGAAACAGGGGAGGCTACACCTTC.

This rearrangement joins TRBV28 to TRBJ1-4; D not resolved. The CDR3 contains 14 residues. CDR1 is MDHEN and CDR2 is SYDVKM in the germline V gene. Trimming took off 2 bases at V and 4 bases at J, with 8 bases between the two ends. The CDR3 sequence: CASSLLRSNEKLFF. As DNA, the CDR3 is TGTGCCAGCAGTTTACTCCGCAGTAATGAAAAACTGTTTTTT.

The DNA of the CDR3 is TGTGCCAGCAGCTTACAGGACAGGGTGGCCTACAATGAGCAGTTCTTC. Translated, it gives CASSLQDRVAYNEQFF. The genes are TRBV11-2 and TRBJ2-1; 8 bases are shared with TRBD1. CDR3 size: 16 residues. The ends lost 2 bases at V and 2 bases at J; junction bases unmatched: 5. Germline V gene data show CDR1 as SGHAT and CDR2 as FQNNGV.

The chain couples TRBV7-2 to TRBJ1-5, with TRBD1 as a possible D gene (6 bases). This CDR3 comprises 16 residues. V was clipped by 3 bases and J by 2 bases, with 14 bases between them. Germline V lookup: CDR1 SGHTA, CDR2 FQGNSA. The CDR3 DNA reads TGTGCCAGCAGCTTCTCAGTGTCAGGGGGCAATCAGCCCCAGCATTTT. Residues: CASSFSVSGGNQPQHF.

V gene TRBV9 combines with J gene TRBJ1-2; TRBD1 agrees at 11 bases. The CDR3 runs to 15 residues. V lost 4 bases to trimming and J lost 5 bases; unmatched junction nucleotides: 7. Germline values: CDR1 SGDLS, CDR2 YYNGEE. The CDR3 DNA sequence: TGTGCCAGCAGCCCGTGGGACAGGGGGGGGTATGGCTACACCTTC. Protein product: CASSPWDRGGYGYTF.

The CDR3 DNA reads TGTGCCAGCTCACCCCCCTACGCGGGGGATTTTGGAGATACGCAGTATTTT. Amino acid sequence: CASSPPYAGDFGDTQYF. The rearrangement links TRBV18 to TRBJ2-3; 7 positions match TRBD2. V was clipped by 3 bases and J by 5 bases; unmatched bases: 14. The CDR3 runs to 17 residues. Germline V CDR1 and CDR2: KGHSH, LQKENI.

The V and J genes are TRBV6-6 and TRBJ2-3; tentative D call: TRBD1 (6 bases). The V end lost 7 bases, the J end lost 3 bases, and 14 bases lay between the germline ends. CDR1 MNHNY and CDR2 SVGAGI come from the germline V gene (reference sequence). The CDR3 consists of 14 residues. CDR3 protein: CASIRSQGTDTQYF. CDR3 sequence (DNA): TGTGCCAGCATCCGCTCGCAGGGGACAGATACGCAGTATTTT.

The chain is built from TRBV12-3 or TRBV12-4 and TRBJ1-2; no reliable D call. This CDR3 has 13 amino acids. The V end lost 5 bases, the J end lost 8 bases, and 15 bases lay between the germline ends. The CDR3 protein is CASSETVGGGYTF. The CDR3 DNA follows: TGTGCCAGCAGTGAAACCGTAGGCGGGGGCTACACCTTC.

V and J are TRBV7-9 and TRBJ1-3; tentative D call: TRBD1 (5 bases). The CDR3 sequence is 11 residues long. Germline CDR1 reads SEHNR; CDR2 reads FQNEAQ (reference sequence). Trimming stripped 3 bases from V and 9 bases from J, with 6 bases between. DNA for the CDR3: TGTGCCAGCAGCTTTCAGGGCACCATATATTTT. This sequence encodes CASSFQGTIYF.

This clone was seen a handful of times. The chain has TRBV11-2 and TRBJ2-1; the D gene is possibly TRBD2 (5 bases). The germline V gene has CDR1 SGHAT and CDR2 FQNNGV. V shed 5 bases and J shed 2 bases, with 19 bases lying between them. CDR3 size: 17 residues. The CDR3 sequence is CASSPRLGSLPYNEQFF. The CDR3 nucleotides are TGTGCCAGCAGCCCCCGTTTAGGGAGCCTCCCCTACAATGAGCAGTTCTTC.

V usage is TRBV27 and J usage is TRBJ2-5; 11 bases map to TRBD2. This CDR3 has 15 amino acids. V was clipped by 5 bases and J by 3 bases; unmatched bases: 5. CDR1 MNHEY and CDR2 SMNVEV come from the germline V gene (reference sequence). DNA of the CDR3: TGTGCCAGCAGTGTATTAGCGGGGGGGAAAGAGACCCAGTACTTC. Amino acid sequence: CASSVLAGGKETQYF.

This chain connects TRBV9 to TRBJ1-6, with TRBD1 matching over 7 bases. In germline, CDR1 is SGDLS, CDR2 YYNGEE. CDR3 length: 18 residues. J lost 7 bases, V lost 0 bases, and 13 bases had no gene match. The CDR3 here is CASSVAVTGSDQNSPLHF. The CDR3 DNA sequence: TGTGCCAGCAGCGTAGCTGTGACAGGGTCAGACCAAAATTCACCCCTCCACTTT.

V usage is TRBV7-2 and J usage is TRBJ1-3; 8 bases line up with TRBD1. This CDR3 spans 16 amino acids. Germline CDR1 SGHTA, CDR2 FQGNSA. V shed 3 bases, J shed 0 bases, and the junction held 4 bases outside the gene matches. The DNA for the CDR3 is TGTGCCAGCAGCTTGAGGCAGGGGGCCTCTGGAAACACCATATATTTT. Translated: CASSLRQGASGNTIYF. The full variable domain, rest sourced from reference TRBV7-2 and TRBJ1-3, is GAGVSQSPSNKVTEKGKDVELRCDPISGHTALYWYRQSLGQGLEFLIYFQGNSAPDKSGLPSDRFSAERTGGSVSTLTIQRTQQEDSAVYLCASSLRQGASGNTIYFGEGSWLTVV.

Here the CDR3 reads CASTPREGIYGYTF. DNA for the CDR3: TGTGCCAGCACCCCAAGGGAGGGGATCTATGGCTACACCTTC. The V call is TRBV7-8, the J call TRBJ1-2; perhaps TRBD1 as D (5 bases). Germline CDR1 reads SGHVS; CDR2 reads FQNEAQ. The ends were cut back, 7 bases at V and 4 bases at J, with 16 bases in the middle. CDR3 length equals 14 residues.

The table lists this clone with a count of one. V gene TRBV4-1 combines with J gene TRBJ2-2; possibly TRBD1 for D (5 bases). V was shortened by 0 bases and J by 6 bases, with 11 bases between the two germline ends. This CDR3 region has 15 residues. In germline, CDR1 is MGHRA, CDR2 YSYEKL. The CDR3 loop is CASSQDQQGSGELFF. The CDR3 DNA reads as TGCGCCAGCAGCCAAGATCAGCAGGGTTCCGGGGAGCTGTTTTTT.

The chain couples TRBV9 to TRBJ1-1; 8 bases are shared with TRBD1. Germline V CDR1 and CDR2: SGDLS, YYNGEE. Unmatched junction bases numbered 4, after V lost 3 bases and J lost 0 bases. The CDR3 loop spans 15 amino acids. The CDR3 DNA sequence: TGTGCCAGCAGCGCCAAGGGACAGGTGAACACTGAAGCTTTCTTT. Translation: CASSAKGQVNTEAFF.

The rearrangement links TRBV10-1 to TRBJ1-5; D not resolved. Trimming took off 8 bases at V and 0 bases at J, with 14 bases between the two ends. CDR3 size: 15 residues. The V gene's germline CDR1 is WNHNN and CDR2 SYGVQD (reference sequence). The CDR3: CASSLAPHSNQPQHF. CDR3 sequence (DNA): TGCGCCAGCTCTCTTGCGCCTCATAGCAATCAGCCCCAGCATTTT.

The chain has TRBV6-5 and TRBJ1-5; possible D gene TRBD1, 6 bases. The CDR3 sequence is 15 residues long. Germline CDR1 MNHEY, CDR2 SVGAGI. The V gene lost 6 bases and the J gene lost 1 base, with 13 bases spanning the gap. The CDR3 nucleotides read TGTGCCAGCAGAGGAACAGGGTTCAGCAATCAGCCCCAGCATTTT. The encoded protein is CASRGTGFSNQPQHF.

The CDR3 DNA is TGCAGCGTTGAAGGACGCCGGGGGAACACTGAAGCTTTCTTT. This gives the protein CSVEGRRGNTEAFF. This chain links TRBV29-1 with TRBJ1-1; D remains unclear. Germline CDR1 reads SQVTM; CDR2 reads ANQGSEA. CDR3 size: 14 residues. Deletions cut 1 base from V and 1 base from J, with 10 bases between.